Given below is one T cell receptor beta chain in context. It has no known antigen specificity. The record has no base qualities; no much larger clone is one base away. Instrument on record: Illumina HiSeq 2500. Quantitative 5'-RACE with molecular barcodes was the method used to prepare the TCR beta libraries. In the source study's methods: A new computational method based on a probabilistic model of VDJ rearrangement was used to identify disease-linked TCR variants. TCRdb trimmed public reads at Q25 via fastp, called clones via MiXCR and kept in-frame beta chains. Rows with a matching CDR3 protein are joined into one entry that keeps the most common DNA and genes. The V and J calls were determined by TCRdb, not by the authors. The sample table shows about 400,000 distinct CDR3 sequences, and 20% to 25% are seen once. Jointly, the top ten make up around 16% of the sample. The entry originates in a study of CD8 T cells in ankylosing spondylitis (dated by TCRdb to the late 2010s). Study-wide context: To find TCR variants linked to disease, the study profiled T cell receptor beta repertoires in ankylosing spondylitis patients and healthy donors. Samples of peripheral blood were taken, and for ankylosing spondylitis patients, synovial fluid was collected as well. The full study cohort comprised approximately 23 ankylosing spondylitis patients and 110 or so healthy donors.

After removal of 2 bases from V and 2 bases from J, the junction retains 2 bases not matched to a gene. CDR1 is given as MGHRA and CDR2 as YSYEKL, both from the germline V gene. The CDR3 runs 14 residues from the cysteine to the phenylalanine. Only the CDR3 DNA stays, 42 bases, in frame from base 1. Here is what the overall study found, with its caveats: The disease-linked clones showed a CD8+ phenotype and occurred at relatively low frequencies in peripheral blood. Blood from ankylosing spondylitis patients appeared to be characterized by a TCR beta motif composed of under ten highly homologous amino acid variants. Significant enrichment of the disease-linked clones was reported in matched synovial fluid samples from ankylosing spondylitis patients. Some motif variants had previously been reported in the synovial fluid and blood of reactive arthritis patients, which suggests shared mechanisms of disease initiation.

The TCR originated in a male donor with ankylosing spondylitis. Sequences were obtained from blood, either unsorted or a sorted T cell fraction (not recorded which). The sequence links TRBV4-1 to TRBJ2-7, with 8 junctional bases fitting TRBD1. Read as DNA, the sequence is TGCGCCAGCAGCCAAAGACAGGGGCCCTACGAGCAGTACTTC. The resulting protein is CASSQRQGPYEQYF.